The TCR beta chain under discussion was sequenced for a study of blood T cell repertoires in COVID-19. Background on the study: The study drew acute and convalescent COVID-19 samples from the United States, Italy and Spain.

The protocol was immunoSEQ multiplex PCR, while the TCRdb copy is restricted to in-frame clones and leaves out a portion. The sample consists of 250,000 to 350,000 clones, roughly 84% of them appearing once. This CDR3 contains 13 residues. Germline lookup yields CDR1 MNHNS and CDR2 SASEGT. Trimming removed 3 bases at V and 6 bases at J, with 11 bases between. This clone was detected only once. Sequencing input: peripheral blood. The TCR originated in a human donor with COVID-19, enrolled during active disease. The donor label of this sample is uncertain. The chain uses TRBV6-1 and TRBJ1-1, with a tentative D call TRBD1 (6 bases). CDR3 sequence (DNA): TGTGCCAGCAGTGAGACAGGACGGGCTGAAGCTTTCTTT. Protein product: CASSETGRAEAFF.